The 30 T cell receptor beta chains listed next were all sequenced from one sample in a study of OX40 agonist ivuxolimab in advanced cancers. Libraries were prepared by immunoSEQ multiplex PCR; TCRdb keeps only in-frame clonotypes and omits some of them. The data show 40,000 to 45,000 clones, approximately 86% seen once. The source material was CD4+ or CD8+ T cells sorted from blood, sampled in a trial of the OX40 agonist ivuxolimab. These receptors were taken from an adult with an advanced solid tumor such as melanoma, head and neck, liver or kidney cancer.

This chain connects TRBV25-1 to TRBJ1-4; no reliable D call. Germline V gene lookup returns CDR1 MGHDK and CDR2 SYGVNS. This CDR3 has 15 residues. Trimming removed 4 bases from V and 8 bases from J, with 17 bases in between. CDR3 amino acids: CASSVSGRVSEKLFF. In nucleotides, the CDR3 is TGTGCCAGCAGTGTCTCGGGGAGGGTGTCGGAAAAACTGTTTTTT.

The chain combines TRBV11-1 with TRBJ2-7; either TRBD1 or TRBD2 may fit D (5 bases each). CDR1 and CDR2 (germline): SGHAT, FQDESV (reference sequence). The CDR3 extends over 13 amino acids. Trimming removed 5 bases at V and 1 base at J, with 9 bases between. The CDR3 reads CASSLGASYEQYF. In DNA form, the CDR3 reads TGTGCCAGCAGCCTCGGGGCTTCCTACGAGCAGTACTTC.

The genes are TRBV28 and TRBJ1-1; D possibly corresponds to TRBD1 (6 bases). Germline V gene data show CDR1 as MDHEN and CDR2 as SYDVKM. The CDR3 sequence is 15 residues long. V was shortened by 5 bases and J by 7 bases, with 20 bases between the two germline ends. CDR3 bases: TGTGCCAGCAGTACAGGGAAAGGGGCGAGGGGTGAAGCTTTCTTT. It translates to CASSTGKGARGEAFF.

This clone appeared a single time. The gene calls are TRBV4-2 and TRBJ2-7, with no clear D. Per germline, CDR1 LGHNA and CDR2 YNFKEQ. CDR3 length equals 12 residues. With 0 bases removed from V and 5 bases from J, the gap between germline ends came to 5 bases. DNA of the CDR3: TGTGCCAGCAGCCAAGATGGTCACGAGCAGTACTTC. This gives the protein CASSQDGHEQYF.

This clone was found once. This chain links TRBV30 with TRBJ1-2; D unresolved. The CDR3 length is 14 residues. Germline CDR1 GTSNPN, CDR2 SVGIG (reference sequence). Trimming removed 0 bases at V and 1 base at J, with 9 bases between. The CDR3 spells CAWSVEVINYGYTF. The CDR3 DNA is TGTGCCTGGAGTGTAGAAGTCATTAACTATGGCTACACCTTC.

On this clone: Additional DNA sequences in this sample encode the identical CDR3. CDR3 coding DNA: TGTGCCAGTAGTACAGGACTGGGCACTGAAGCTTTCTTT. It specifies CASSTGLGTEAFF. The chain carries TRBV19 and TRBJ1-1; D unresolved. Germline CDR1 reads LNHDA; CDR2 reads SQIVND (reference sequence). V lost 4 bases, J lost 4 bases, and 10 bases lay in between. The CDR3 contains 13 residues.

The chain couples TRBV5-5 to TRBJ2-5; 8 nucleotides align to TRBD2. The ends lost 4 bases at V and 5 bases at J; junction bases unmatched: 4. The CDR3 has 13 amino acids. CDR1 and CDR2 (germline): SGHKS, YYEKEE (reference sequence). The CDR3 DNA is TGTGCCAGCAGCCGGGGGGGCCAGGAGACCCAGTACTTC. This gives the protein CASSRGGQETQYF.

As DNA, the CDR3 is TGTGCCAGCAGCTTGGGACCGACCATGAACACTGAAGCTTTCTTT. It codes for CASSLGPTMNTEAFF. The chain links TRBV7-2 to TRBJ1-1; tentatively, D is TRBD1 (5 bases). Trimming took off 3 bases at V and 0 bases at J, with 11 bases between the two ends. The CDR3 contains 15 residues. Germline-derived CDR1 and CDR2 are SGHTA and FQGNSA.

V is TRBV19 and J is TRBJ1-1; D is possibly TRBD1 (5 bases). Germline values: CDR1 LNHDA, CDR2 SQIVND (reference sequence). CDR3 size: 15 residues. V was cut by 3 bases and J by 6 bases, with 17 bases left in between. CDR3: CASSISRDRHAEAFF. In DNA, the CDR3 is TGTGCCAGTAGTATTAGCAGGGACCGCCACGCTGAAGCTTTCTTT.

The chain has TRBV6-5 and TRBJ1-5, with 8 bases matching TRBD1. After removal of 6 bases from V and 6 bases from J, the junction contained 10 bases not matched to a gene. The CDR3 runs to 15 residues. The V gene's germline CDR1 is MNHEY and CDR2 SVGAGI. This CDR3 reads CASRPGQGFGQPQHF. CDR3 DNA sequence: TGTGCCAGCAGGCCCGGACAGGGATTTGGTCAGCCCCAGCATTTT.

The chain uses TRBV5-4 and TRBJ2-1, with TRBD2 identical over 16 bases. Germline loops: CDR1 SGHNT, CDR2 YYREEE (reference sequence). This CDR3 spans 18 amino acids. Unmatched junction bases numbered 4, after V lost 4 bases and J lost 0 bases. The CDR3 region has the DNA TGTGCCAGCAGCCAGGGACTAGCGGGAGGGGTCTCCTACAATGAGCAGTTCTTC. Translating gives CASSQGLAGGVSYNEQFF.

The chain joins TRBV6-1 to TRBJ1-4, with TRBD1 as a possible D gene (5 bases). This CDR3 is built from 14 residues. CDR1 is MNHNS, CDR2 SASEGT, per germline. The V and J ends lost 6 bases and 5 bases respectively, with 13 bases between them. CDR3 region: CASSEVRANEKLFF. In DNA, the CDR3 is TGTGCCAGCAGCGAGGTCAGGGCGAATGAAAAACTGTTTTTT.

About this clone itself: The same CDR3 arises from other DNA sequences in this sample as well. The chain carries TRBV7-8 and TRBJ1-1, with 7 bases aligning to TRBD1. Losses at the gene ends were 2 bases for V and 1 base for J; bases not matched to a gene: 1. This CDR3 region has 14 residues. Germline-derived CDR1 and CDR2 are SGHVS and FQNEAQ. CDR3 coding DNA: TGTGCCAGCAGCTTACGACAGGGGAACACTGAAGCTTTCTTT. Encoded protein: CASSLRQGNTEAFF.

The chain couples TRBV10-3 to TRBJ1-1; D not resolved. Germline assignment: CDR1 ENHRY and CDR2 SYGVKD. This CDR3 has 13 residues. Trimming stripped 8 bases from V and 1 base from J, with 11 bases between. In nucleotides, the CDR3 is TGTGCCATCGGGGATAGGCCGAACACTGAAGCTTTCTTT. Its protein is CAIGDRPNTEAFF.

V usage is TRBV30 and J usage is TRBJ2-7, with 8 bases that match TRBD2. The CDR3 covers 13 residues. Losses at the gene ends were 0 bases for V and 4 bases for J; bases not matched to a gene: 2. CDR1 is GTSNPN and CDR2 is SVGIG in the germline V gene (reference sequence). For the CDR3, the DNA is TGTGCCTGGAGTGTACGCGGGGGGTACGAGCAGTACTTC. Translation: CAWSVRGGYEQYF.

This chain joins TRBV10-3 and TRBJ2-1; D gene unclear. Germline assignment: CDR1 ENHRY and CDR2 SYGVKD. The V and J ends lost 8 bases and 10 bases respectively, with 15 bases between them. This CDR3 spans 12 amino acids. CDR3 loop: CAIAPAPAEQFF. In nucleotides, the CDR3 is TGTGCCATCGCTCCAGCACCCGCGGAGCAGTTCTTC.

The chain recombines TRBV7-3 with TRBJ2-3; D might be TRBD2 (5 bases). Germline assignment: CDR1 SGHTA and CDR2 FQGTGA. The CDR3 length is 15 residues. Trimming stripped 1 base from V and 4 bases from J, with 12 bases between. CDR3 DNA sequence: TGTGCCAGCAGCTTAATCTCTAGCCGTTCAGATACGCAGTATTTT. Translated, it gives CASSLISSRSDTQYF.

This chain links TRBV5-5 with TRBJ2-2; a possible D gene is TRBD1 (5 bases). With 0 bases removed from V and 0 bases from J, the gap between germline ends came to 15 bases. CDR3 size: 18 residues. Germline V gene lookup returns CDR1 SGHKS and CDR2 YYEKEE (reference sequence). The CDR3 sequence is CASSLAPPGRANTGELFF. The CDR3 nucleotides read TGTGCCAGCAGCTTGGCCCCCCCAGGCAGGGCGAACACCGGGGAGCTGTTTTTT.

This clone showed up just a few times. V gene TRBV28 combines with J gene TRBJ2-7; TRBD2 might be the D (6 bases). The V gene lost 7 bases and the J gene lost 7 bases, with 23 bases spanning the gap. Germline V CDR1 and CDR2: MDHEN, SYDVKM. This CDR3 comprises 15 residues. As DNA, the CDR3 is TGTGCCAGCACCCCGGGACTCTCCCCGGCGCCGGAGCAGTACTTC. Protein product: CASTPGLSPAPEQYF.

This clone has more than one count but fewer than ten. The chain carries TRBV7-8 and TRBJ1-1; D gene unclear. Trimming cost V 1 base and J 1 base, with 7 bases left between them. Germline V lookup: CDR1 SGHVS, CDR2 FQNEAQ. The CDR3 extends over 14 amino acids. Here the CDR3 reads CASSLVAANTEAFF. For the CDR3, the DNA is TGTGCCAGCAGCTTAGTGGCCGCGAACACTGAAGCTTTCTTT.

The chain uses TRBV21-1 and TRBJ2-7; the table's D gene call, TRBD2, was not cross checked with the DNA. TRBV21-1 is a listed pseudogene. The CDR3 has 16 amino acids. The CDR3 sequence: CASSKAGAGATYEQYF. The CDR3 nucleotides read TGTGCCAGCAGCAAAGCGGGAGCGGGGGCGACCTACGAGCAGTACTTC.

This chain uses TRBV18 with TRBJ2-7, with D hard to call. The ends were cut back, 6 bases at V and 2 bases at J, with 5 bases in the middle. Germline CDR1 KGHSH, CDR2 LQKENI. The CDR3 is made up of 11 amino acids. CDR3 residues: CASSSAYEQYF. The CDR3 DNA reads TGTGCCAGCTCCTCCGCCTACGAGCAGTACTTC.

The rearrangement links TRBV6-5 to TRBJ1-5, with D tentatively TRBD1 (5 bases). Trimming removed 2 bases from V and 7 bases from J, with 12 bases in between. The CDR3 loop spans 14 amino acids. The germline CDR1 and CDR2 sequences are MNHEY and SVGAGI. The CDR3 sequence: CASSYRGGGQPQHF. CDR3 DNA: TGTGCCAGCAGTTACAGGGGCGGGGGACAGCCCCAGCATTTT.

V gene TRBV19 combines with J gene TRBJ2-3, with TRBD1 matching over 12 bases. CDR3 length: 16 residues. Germline-derived CDR1 and CDR2 are LNHDA and SQIVND (reference sequence). Trimming cost V 4 bases and J 5 bases; bases outside gene matches: 7. The CDR3: CASSNRDRGRGDTQYF. DNA of the CDR3: TGTGCCAGTAGTAACCGGGACAGGGGGCGCGGAGATACGCAGTATTTT. The entire variable domain, with the rest obtained from reference TRBV19 and TRBJ2-3, is as follows: DGGITQSPKYLFRKEGQNVTLSCEQNLNHDAMYWYRQDPGQGLRLIYYSQIVNDFQKGDIAEGYSVSREKKESFPLTVTSAQKNPTAFYLCASSNRDRGRGDTQYFGPGTRLTVL.

The chain combines TRBV5-1 with TRBJ2-5; D may correspond to TRBD1 or TRBD2 (5 bases each). V was trimmed by 3 bases and J by 1 base, leaving 10 bases between them. CDR3 length equals 14 residues. Germline V CDR1 and CDR2: SGHRS, YFSETQ. In DNA form, the CDR3 reads TGCGCCAGCAGCTCCGGGGCTTCCCAAGAGACCCAGTACTTC. This encodes CASSSGASQETQYF.

The rearrangement links TRBV11-2 to TRBJ2-4; tentatively, D is TRBD2 (5 bases). Trimming shortened V by 0 bases and J by 10 bases, and 10 bases separated the two germline ends. CDR3 length: 13 residues. Germline CDR1 and CDR2: SGHAT and FQNNGV. The CDR3 DNA follows: TGTGCCAGCAGCTTAGATTTGGTAGCGATTCAGTACTTC. This codes for CASSLDLVAIQYF. Using reference TRBV11-2 and TRBJ2-4 for the parts outside the CDR3, the full variable domain is EAGVAQSPRYKIIEKRQSVAFWCNPISGHATLYWYQQILGQGPKLLIQFQNNGVVDDSQLPKDRFSAERLKGVDSTLKIQPAKLEDSAVYLCASSLDLVAIQYFGAGTRLSVL.

The V gene is TRBV19, the J gene TRBJ1-5, with 9 bases aligning to TRBD1. J lost 5 bases, V lost 5 bases, and 10 bases had no gene match. Germline V gene sequence: CDR1 LNHDA, CDR2 SQIVND (reference sequence). The CDR3 has 16 residues. The CDR3 sequence: CASSVLPGQGDQPQHF. CDR3 bases: TGTGCCAGTAGTGTCCTACCGGGACAGGGAGATCAGCCCCAGCATTTT.

The chain is built from TRBV5-4 and TRBJ2-7, with 10 bases lining up with TRBD2. V lost 6 bases and J lost 6; bases outside the gene matches: 12. Per the germline V gene, CDR1 is SGHNT and CDR2 is YYREEE (reference sequence). The CDR3 has 15 residues. CDR3 nucleotide sequence: TGTGCCAGCAACCTAGCGGGAGTTACCTCGAGCGAGCAGTACTTC. Translating it yields CASNLAGVTSSEQYF.

This sequence joins TRBV2 and TRBJ2-1, with TRBD1 identical over 7 bases. This CDR3 comprises 13 residues. V was clipped by 0 bases and J by 10 bases; unmatched bases: 3. Germline CDR1 and CDR2: SNHLY and FYNNEI. Written as DNA, the CDR3 is TGTGCCAGCAGTGAAGCGGGGGACAGCGAGCAGTTCTTC. This encodes CASSEAGDSEQFF.

This chain links TRBV18 with TRBJ1-3; 7 nucleotides agree with TRBD1. Looked up from germline, CDR1 is KGHSH and CDR2 is LQKENI. The CDR3 loop spans 14 amino acids. V gave up 3 bases and J gave up 2 bases; unmatched junction bases: 1. The CDR3 sequence: CASSPQGAGNTIYF. CDR3 coding DNA: TGTGCCAGCTCACCTCAGGGGGCTGGAAACACCATATATTTT.